Listed below are T cell receptor beta chains from one sample, sequenced in a study of CD8 T cells in Susac syndrome. TCRdb re-called the immunoSEQ multiplex PCR reads with MiXCR, one entry per CDR3 protein. The data contain fewer than 35,000 distinct CDR3 sequences, 94% of them singletons. Sequenced sample: CD8+ T cells from PBMCs. The source is a human donor in good health. Each CDR3 is given with its conserved first and last residue. The order of the fields is clone size, CDR3 length, D gene, J gene, V gene, CDR3 protein, CDR3 DNA. The D gene is left open where the match is weak. Clone size is stated in some rows and not others, as once, few, many or a class when expanded.

abundance: .
len: 18
d_gene: TRBD2
j_gene: TRBJ2-3
v_gene: TRBV20-1
CDR3aa: CSARDYRAGGPGTDTQYF
CDR3nt: TGCAGTGCTAGAGATTATCGAGCGGGGGGGCCAGGCACAGATACGCAGTATTTT

abundance: .
len: 14
d_gene: .
j_gene: TRBJ2-5
v_gene: TRBV7-9
CDR3aa: CASSLALREETQYF
CDR3nt: TGTGCCAGCAGCTTAGCGCTCAGAGAAGAGACCCAGTACTTC

abundance: .
len: 18
d_gene: TRBD2
j_gene: TRBJ2-5
v_gene: TRBV7-9
CDR3aa: CASSPQFGTSGEQETQYF
CDR3nt: TGTGCCAGCAGCCCCCAATTCGGGACTAGCGGGGAGCAAGAGACCCAGTACTTC

abundance: .
len: 13
d_gene: .
j_gene: TRBJ1-1
v_gene: TRBV23-1
CDR3aa: CASSQFPTGEAFF
CDR3nt: TGCGCCAGCAGTCAATTTCCAACAGGGGAAGCTTTCTTT

abundance: .
len: 15
d_gene: .
j_gene: TRBJ1-5
v_gene: TRBV27
CDR3aa: CASSLGVGRGGPQHF
CDR3nt: TGTGCCAGCAGTCTCGGTGTGGGGCGTGGTGGGCCCCAGCATTTT

abundance: .
len: 12
d_gene: .
j_gene: TRBJ2-7
v_gene: TRBV13
CDR3aa: CASSLWGAEQYF
CDR3nt: TGTGCCAGCAGCTTATGGGGGGCCGAGCAGTACTTC

abundance: once
len: 15
d_gene: .
j_gene: TRBJ1-6
v_gene: TRBV3-1
CDR3aa: CASSQGATYNSPLHF
CDR3nt: TGTGCCAGCAGCCAAGGGGCGACGTATAATTCACCCCTCCACTTT

abundance: .
len: 15
d_gene: .
j_gene: TRBJ2-7
v_gene: TRBV11-2
CDR3aa: CASSPILTGPYEQYF
CDR3nt: TGTGCCAGCAGCCCAATCCTAACAGGGCCCTACGAGCAGTACTTC

abundance: .
len: 13
d_gene: .
j_gene: TRBJ2-1
v_gene: TRBV20-1
CDR3aa: CSAREPNPNEQFF
CDR3nt: TGCAGTGCTAGAGAACCCAACCCCAATGAGCAGTTCTTC

abundance: .
len: 14
d_gene: .
j_gene: TRBJ2-7
v_gene: TRBV20-1
CDR3aa: CSARDVASGYEQYF
CDR3nt: TGCAGTGCTAGAGACGTCGCCTCGGGCTACGAGCAGTACTTC

abundance: .
len: 16
d_gene: .
j_gene: TRBJ2-2
v_gene: TRBV13
CDR3aa: CASSLARGPHTGELFF
CDR3nt: TGTGCCAGCAGCTTAGCGCGGGGGCCACACACCGGGGAGCTGTTTTTT

abundance: .
len: 14
d_gene: .
j_gene: TRBJ1-4
v_gene: TRBV9
CDR3aa: CASSVQGSNEKLFF
CDR3nt: TGTGCCAGCAGCGTCCAGGGTTCTAATGAAAAACTGTTTTTT

abundance: .
len: 15
d_gene: .
j_gene: TRBJ1-2
v_gene: TRBV4-3
CDR3aa: CASSQERVSNYGYTF
CDR3nt: TGCGCCAGCAGCCAAGAAAGGGTATCCAACTATGGCTACACCTTC

abundance: .
len: 14
d_gene: .
j_gene: TRBJ1-5
v_gene: TRBV27
CDR3aa: CASSPGQLNQPQHF
CDR3nt: TGTGCCAGCAGTCCCGGACAGCTCAATCAGCCCCAGCATTTT

abundance: once
len: 16
d_gene: .
j_gene: TRBJ2-5
v_gene: TRBV5-4
CDR3aa: CASSPMGGGSQETQYF
CDR3nt: TGTGCCAGCAGCCCGATGGGGGGGGGCTCCCAAGAGACCCAGTACTTC

abundance: .
len: 17
d_gene: TRBD1
j_gene: TRBJ1-2
v_gene: TRBV7-6
CDR3aa: CASSLGSAGTGSGGYTF
CDR3nt: TGTGCCAGCAGCTTGGGTTCGGCCGGGACAGGGTCAGGCGGCTACACCTTC

abundance: once
len: 14
d_gene: .
j_gene: TRBJ1-5
v_gene: TRBV19
CDR3aa: CASISDGINQPQHF
CDR3nt: TGTGCCAGTATTTCGGACGGGATCAATCAGCCCCAGCATTTT

abundance: .
len: 15
d_gene: TRBD1
j_gene: TRBJ1-5
v_gene: TRBV19
CDR3aa: CASSEGQVVRQPQHF
CDR3nt: TGTGCCAGTAGTGAAGGACAGGTAGTTCGGCAGCCCCAGCATTTT

abundance: .
len: 15
d_gene: TRBD2
j_gene: TRBJ2-7
v_gene: TRBV20-1
CDR3aa: CSASPPSGGPLEQYF
CDR3nt: TGCAGTGCTAGTCCACCTAGCGGGGGACCCTTGGAGCAGTACTTC

abundance: .
len: 14
d_gene: .
j_gene: TRBJ2-7
v_gene: TRBV20-1
CDR3aa: CSARPGGSSYEQYF
CDR3nt: TGCAGTGCTAGACCGGGGGGCAGCTCCTACGAGCAGTACTTC

abundance: .
len: 13
d_gene: .
j_gene: TRBJ1-1
v_gene: TRBV5-1
CDR3aa: CASSLGINTEAFF
CDR3nt: TGCGCCAGCAGCTTGGGGATAAACACTGAAGCTTTCTTT

abundance: .
len: 15
d_gene: TRBD1
j_gene: TRBJ2-1
v_gene: TRBV24-1
CDR3aa: CATSDLRDRYNEQFF
CDR3nt: TGTGCCACCAGTGATTTGAGGGACAGGTACAATGAGCAGTTCTTC

abundance: .
len: 14
d_gene: .
j_gene: TRBJ2-5
v_gene: TRBV19
CDR3aa: CASSVGLFGETQYF
CDR3nt: TGTGCCAGTAGTGTCGGACTGTTCGGGGAGACCCAGTACTTC

abundance: .
len: 14
d_gene: TRBD1
j_gene: TRBJ2-1
v_gene: TRBV9
CDR3aa: CASSVGGGADEQFF
CDR3nt: TGTGCCAGCAGCGTAGGAGGGGGCGCGGATGAGCAGTTCTTC

abundance: .
len: 14
d_gene: .
j_gene: TRBJ1-2
v_gene: TRBV20-1
CDR3aa: CSARPRSGGYGYTF
CDR3nt: TGCAGTGCTAGACCCCGGAGCGGAGGCTATGGCTACACCTTC

abundance: .
len: 13
d_gene: TRBD1
j_gene: TRBJ2-7
v_gene: TRBV7-6
CDR3aa: CASSARQGYEQYF
CDR3nt: TGTGCCAGCAGCGCCAGACAGGGCTACGAGCAGTACTTC